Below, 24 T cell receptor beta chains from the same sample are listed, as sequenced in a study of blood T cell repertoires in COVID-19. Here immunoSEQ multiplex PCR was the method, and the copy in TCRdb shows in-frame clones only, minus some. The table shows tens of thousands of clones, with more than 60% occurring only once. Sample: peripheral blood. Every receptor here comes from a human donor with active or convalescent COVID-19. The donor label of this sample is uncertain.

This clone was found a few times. DNA for the CDR3: TGTGCCAGCAGCGGACATTTGAACACCGGGGAGCTGTTTTTT. It is translated as CASSGHLNTGELFF. V gene TRBV9 combines with J gene TRBJ2-2, with no clear D. Germline lookup yields CDR1 SGDLS and CDR2 YYNGEE. The ends were cut back, 3 bases at V and 1 base at J, with 7 bases in the middle. The CDR3 is 14 amino acids.

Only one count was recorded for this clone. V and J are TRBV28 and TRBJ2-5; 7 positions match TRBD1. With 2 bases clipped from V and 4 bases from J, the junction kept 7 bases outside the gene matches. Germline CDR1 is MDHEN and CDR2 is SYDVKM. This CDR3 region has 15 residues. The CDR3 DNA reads TGTGCCAGCAGTTTACCCGAGACAGGGCTAGAGACCCAGTACTTC. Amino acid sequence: CASSLPETGLETQYF. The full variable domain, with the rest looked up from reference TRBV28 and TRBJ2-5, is DVKVTQSSRYLVKRTGEKVFLECVQDMDHENMFWYRQDPGLGLRLIYFSYDVKMKEKGDIPEGYSVSREKKERFSLILESASTNQTSMYLCASSLPETGLETQYFGPGTRLLVL.

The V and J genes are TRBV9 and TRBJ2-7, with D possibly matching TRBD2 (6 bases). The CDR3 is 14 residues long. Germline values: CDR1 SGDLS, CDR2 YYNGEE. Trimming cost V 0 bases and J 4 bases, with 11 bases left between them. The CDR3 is CASSVASEAYEQYF. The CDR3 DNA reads TGTGCCAGCAGCGTAGCTAGCGAGGCGTACGAGCAGTACTTC.

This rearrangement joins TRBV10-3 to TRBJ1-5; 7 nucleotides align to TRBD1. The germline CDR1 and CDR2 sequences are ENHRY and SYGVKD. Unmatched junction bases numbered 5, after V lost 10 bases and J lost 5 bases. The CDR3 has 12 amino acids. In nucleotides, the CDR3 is TGTGCCACTAGGACAGGTGATCAGCCCCAGCATTTT. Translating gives CATRTGDQPQHF.

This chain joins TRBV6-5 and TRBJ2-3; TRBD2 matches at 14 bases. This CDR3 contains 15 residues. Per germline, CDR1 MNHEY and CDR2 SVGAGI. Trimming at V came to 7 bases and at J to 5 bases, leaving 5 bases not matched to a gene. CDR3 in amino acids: CASTRTSGRIDTQYF. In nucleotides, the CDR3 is TGTGCCAGCACCCGGACTAGCGGGAGGATAGATACGCAGTATTTT.

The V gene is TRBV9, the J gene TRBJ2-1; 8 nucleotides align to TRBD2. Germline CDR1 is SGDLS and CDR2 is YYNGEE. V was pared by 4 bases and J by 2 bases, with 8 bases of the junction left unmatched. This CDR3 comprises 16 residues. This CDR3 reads CASSPQAGVAYNEQFF. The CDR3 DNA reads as TGTGCCAGCAGCCCGCAAGCGGGAGTAGCCTACAATGAGCAGTTCTTC.

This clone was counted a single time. The CDR3 spells CASSKVGLAGYHEQYF. The CDR3 DNA reads TGTGCCAGCAGCAAAGTTGGACTAGCGGGATACCACGAGCAGTACTTC. The chain uses TRBV21-1 and TRBJ2-7; the table's D call TRBD2 went unverified against the DNA. TRBV21-1 is a pseudogene segment. This CDR3 comprises 16 residues.

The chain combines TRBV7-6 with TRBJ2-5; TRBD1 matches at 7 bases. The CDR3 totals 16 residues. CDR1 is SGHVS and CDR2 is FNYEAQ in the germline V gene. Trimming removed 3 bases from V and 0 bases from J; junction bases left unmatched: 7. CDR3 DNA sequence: TGTGCCAGCAGCTTCCCGCGACAGGGAAACCAAGAGACCCAGTACTTC. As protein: CASSFPRQGNQETQYF.

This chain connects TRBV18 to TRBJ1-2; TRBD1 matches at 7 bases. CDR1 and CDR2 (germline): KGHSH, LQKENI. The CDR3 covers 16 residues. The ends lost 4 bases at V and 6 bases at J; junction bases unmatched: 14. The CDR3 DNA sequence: TGTGCCAGCTCACTACAGGGGCTTATCGGTATAGATGGCTACACCTTC. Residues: CASSLQGLIGIDGYTF.

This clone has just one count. CDR3 in amino acids: CATSLAYSSYEQYF. The CDR3 coding sequence is TGTGCCACCAGCCTCGCTTATAGCTCCTACGAGCAGTACTTC. The rearrangement joins TRBV15 to TRBJ2-7; the D is unclear. The CDR3 is 14 residues long. Germline values: CDR1 LNHNV, CDR2 YYDKDF (reference sequence). Trimming cost V 5 bases and J 0 bases, with 11 bases left between them.

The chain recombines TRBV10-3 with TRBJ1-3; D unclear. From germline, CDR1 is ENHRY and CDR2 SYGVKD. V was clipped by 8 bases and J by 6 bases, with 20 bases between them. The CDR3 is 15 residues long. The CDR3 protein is CAIGGLSISENTIYF. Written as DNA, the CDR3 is TGTGCCATCGGCGGACTTTCTATAAGTGAAAACACCATATATTTT.

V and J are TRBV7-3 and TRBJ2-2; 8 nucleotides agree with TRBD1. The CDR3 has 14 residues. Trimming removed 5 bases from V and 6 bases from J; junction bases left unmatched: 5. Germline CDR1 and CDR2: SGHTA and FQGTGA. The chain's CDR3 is CASSMDREAGELFF. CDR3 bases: TGTGCCAGCAGCATGGACAGGGAGGCCGGGGAGCTGTTTTTT.

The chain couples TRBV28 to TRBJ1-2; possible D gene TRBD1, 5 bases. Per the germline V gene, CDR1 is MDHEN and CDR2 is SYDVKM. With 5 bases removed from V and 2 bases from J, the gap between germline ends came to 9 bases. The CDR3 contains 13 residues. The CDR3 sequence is CASSAGPNYGYTF. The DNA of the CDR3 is TGTGCCAGCAGTGCAGGGCCCAACTATGGCTACACCTTC.

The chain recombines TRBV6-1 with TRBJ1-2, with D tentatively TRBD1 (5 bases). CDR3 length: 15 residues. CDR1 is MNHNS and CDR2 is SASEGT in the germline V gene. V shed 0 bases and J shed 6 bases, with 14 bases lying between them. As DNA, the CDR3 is TGTGCCAGCAGTGAAGCGCAGGGAAAAAGGGATGGCTACACCTTC. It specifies CASSEAQGKRDGYTF.

The CDR3 coding sequence is TGTGCCAGCAGCCTAGAGGGGACAGGGATCTACGAGCAGTACTTC. It codes for CASSLEGTGIYEQYF. V usage is TRBV28 and J usage is TRBJ2-7, with 9 bases matching TRBD1. Trimming cost V 6 bases and J 3 bases; bases outside gene matches: 9. The CDR3 contains 15 residues. The germline gives CDR1 MDHEN, CDR2 SYDVKM. Variable domain in full (rest from reference TRBV28 and TRBJ2-7): DVKVTQSSRYLVKRTGEKVFLECVQDMDHENMFWYRQDPGLGLRLIYFSYDVKMKEKGDIPEGYSVSREKKERFSLILESASTNQTSMYLCASSLEGTGIYEQYFGPGTRLTVT.

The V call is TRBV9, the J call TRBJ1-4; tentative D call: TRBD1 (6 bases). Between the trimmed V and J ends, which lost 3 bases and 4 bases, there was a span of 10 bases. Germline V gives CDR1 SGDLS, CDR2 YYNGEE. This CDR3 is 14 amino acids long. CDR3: CASSGRDNNEKLFF. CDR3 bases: TGTGCCAGCAGCGGCCGGGACAATAATGAAAAACTGTTTTTT.

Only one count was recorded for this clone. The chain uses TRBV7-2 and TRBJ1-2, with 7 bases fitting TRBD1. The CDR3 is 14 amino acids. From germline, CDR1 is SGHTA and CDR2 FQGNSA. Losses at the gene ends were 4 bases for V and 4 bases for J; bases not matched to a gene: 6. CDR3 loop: CASSWRTGLYGYTF. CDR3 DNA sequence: TGTGCCAGCAGCTGGAGGACAGGCCTCTATGGCTACACCTTC. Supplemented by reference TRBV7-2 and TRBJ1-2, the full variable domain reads GAGVSQSPSNKVTEKGKDVELRCDPISGHTALYWYRQSLGQGLEFLIYFQGNSAPDKSGLPSDRFSAERTGGSVSTLTIQRTQQEDSAVYLCASSWRTGLYGYTFGSGTRLTVV.

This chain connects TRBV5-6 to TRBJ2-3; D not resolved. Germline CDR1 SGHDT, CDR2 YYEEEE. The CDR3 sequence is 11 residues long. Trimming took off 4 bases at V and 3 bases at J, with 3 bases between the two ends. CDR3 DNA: TGTGCCAGCAGCCTAACAGATACGCAGTATTTT. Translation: CASSLTDTQYF.

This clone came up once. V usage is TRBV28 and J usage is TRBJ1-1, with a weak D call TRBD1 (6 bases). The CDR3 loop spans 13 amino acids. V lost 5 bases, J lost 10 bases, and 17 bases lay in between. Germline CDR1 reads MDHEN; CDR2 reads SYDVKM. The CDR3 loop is CASSPSSGVRAFF. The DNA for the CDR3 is TGTGCCAGCAGTCCCTCGTCAGGGGTGAGAGCTTTCTTT.

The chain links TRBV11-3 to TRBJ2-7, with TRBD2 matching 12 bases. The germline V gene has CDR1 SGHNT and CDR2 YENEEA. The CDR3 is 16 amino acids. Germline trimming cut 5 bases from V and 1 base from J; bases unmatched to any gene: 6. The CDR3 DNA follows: TGTGCCAGCAGCCCGGAAGGACTAGCGGGATCCTACGAGCAGTACTTC. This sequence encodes CASSPEGLAGSYEQYF.

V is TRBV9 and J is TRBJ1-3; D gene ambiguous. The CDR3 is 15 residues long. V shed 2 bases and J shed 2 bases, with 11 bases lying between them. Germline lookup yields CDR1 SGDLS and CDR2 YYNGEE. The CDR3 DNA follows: TGTGCCAGCAGCGTTGGTGGGGAGCCTGGAAACACCATATATTTT. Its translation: CASSVGGEPGNTIYF.

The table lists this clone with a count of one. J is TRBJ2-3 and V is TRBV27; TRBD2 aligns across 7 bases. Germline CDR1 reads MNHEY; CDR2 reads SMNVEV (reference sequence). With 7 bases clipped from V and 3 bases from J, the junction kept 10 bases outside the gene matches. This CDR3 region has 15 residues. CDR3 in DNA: TGTGCCAGCACCCCTCGAAGGGAGGGTACAGATACGCAGTATTTT. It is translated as CASTPRREGTDTQYF.

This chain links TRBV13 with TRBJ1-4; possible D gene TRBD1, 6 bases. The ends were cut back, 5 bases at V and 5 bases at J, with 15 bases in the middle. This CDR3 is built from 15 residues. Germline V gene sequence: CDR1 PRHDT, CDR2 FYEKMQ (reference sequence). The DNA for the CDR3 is TGTGCCAGCAGCCTTAAGACAGGCCCGAATGAAAAACTGTTTTTT. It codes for CASSLKTGPNEKLFF.

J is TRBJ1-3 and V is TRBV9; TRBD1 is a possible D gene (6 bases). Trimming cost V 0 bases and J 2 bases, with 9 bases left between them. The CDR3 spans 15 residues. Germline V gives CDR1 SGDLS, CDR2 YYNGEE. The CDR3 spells CASSVGRTAGNTIYF. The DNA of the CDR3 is TGTGCCAGCAGCGTAGGGCGGACAGCTGGAAACACCATATATTTT.